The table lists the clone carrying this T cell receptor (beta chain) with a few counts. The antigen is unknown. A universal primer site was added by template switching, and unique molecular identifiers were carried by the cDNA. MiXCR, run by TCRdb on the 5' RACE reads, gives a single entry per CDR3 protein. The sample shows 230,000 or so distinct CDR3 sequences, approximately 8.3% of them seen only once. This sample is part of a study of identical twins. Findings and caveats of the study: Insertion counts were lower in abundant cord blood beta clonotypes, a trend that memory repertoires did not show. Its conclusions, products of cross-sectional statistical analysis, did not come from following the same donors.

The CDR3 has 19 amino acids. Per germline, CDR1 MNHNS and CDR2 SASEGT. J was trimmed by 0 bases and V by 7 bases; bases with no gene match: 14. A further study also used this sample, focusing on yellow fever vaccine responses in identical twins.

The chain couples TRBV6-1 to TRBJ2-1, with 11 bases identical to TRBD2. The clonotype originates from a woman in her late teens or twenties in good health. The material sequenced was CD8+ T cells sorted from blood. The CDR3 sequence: CASTLSGRAVANSYNEQFF. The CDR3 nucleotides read TGTGCCAGCACCCTTAGCGGGAGGGCCGTAGCTAACTCCTACAATGAGCAGTTCTTC.